These T cell receptor beta chains were read from a single sample in a study of CXCR3-negative and CXCR3-positive naive CD8 T cells. TCRdb reprocessed the 5' RACE reads and stores each CDR3 protein as one record, lacking DNA. This sample's clone table lists tens of thousands of distinct CDR3 sequences. The sample comprised naive CXCR3- CD8+ T cells from blood. Receptor source: a human donor in good health. Some clones in this sample may be carry-over from other donors' samples. Both conserved end residues are part of each CDR3. The order of the fields is J gene, V gene, CDR3 length, CDR3 protein.

j_gene: TRBJ1-4; v_gene: TRBV20-1; len: 17; CDR3aa: CSASPPWGPKVGEKLFF
j_gene: TRBJ2-5; v_gene: TRBV29-1; len: 12; CDR3aa: CSVAQEQETQYF
j_gene: TRBJ2-1; v_gene: TRBV10-3; len: 14; CDR3aa: CAIKGLAGMDEQFF
j_gene: TRBJ2-1; v_gene: TRBV20-1; len: 14; CDR3aa: CSAGGLAAYNEQFF
j_gene: TRBJ2-3; v_gene: TRBV4-3; len: 15; CDR3aa: CASSQEGRDGDTQYF
j_gene: TRBJ1-5; v_gene: TRBV7-3; len: 16; CDR3aa: CASSSTGPSANQPQHF
j_gene: TRBJ1-1; v_gene: TRBV10-3; len: 15; CDR3aa: CAIREGDPVNTEAFF
j_gene: TRBJ2-5; v_gene: TRBV12-3/TRBV12-4; len: 16; CDR3aa: CASSPGGQGAGETQYF
j_gene: TRBJ2-5; v_gene: TRBV28; len: 13; CDR3aa: CASSLGTVETQYF
j_gene: TRBJ2-1; v_gene: TRBV6-5; len: 15; CDR3aa: CASSYGAGGLNEQFF
j_gene: TRBJ2-2; v_gene: TRBV29-1; len: 13; CDR3aa: CSVVQEDTGELFF
j_gene: TRBJ2-7; v_gene: TRBV18; len: 13; CDR3aa: CASADRVSYEQYF
j_gene: TRBJ2-5; v_gene: TRBV20-1; len: 14; CDR3aa: CSARPHRGEETQYF